This TCR beta chain was documented in a study of blood T cell repertoires in COVID-19 (dated by TCRdb to 2019 to 2021). Background on the whole study: The collaborator samples originated in the United States, Italy and Spain and spanned the acute and convalescent phases of COVID-19. Sample metadata almost always included a de-identified subject ID, COVID-19 status, age in years and sex. The prospective study material was composed of cDNA or gDNA derived from T cells, B-cell-depleted T cells, or PBMCs. Where available, HLA class I and class II types were obtained from metadata supplied by the sample provider rather than from assay-based typing. A freely available public database, intended as a resource for researchers studying the immune response to SARS-CoV-2, is where the repertoires were released. The samples were drawn from two sources: the first 160 participants of the ongoing ImmuneRACE study, and 1,254 subjects contributed by 6 global collaborators. Deeply sampled blood TCRbeta repertoires from subjects exposed to, actively infected with, or recovered from COVID-19 were included in the dataset. The full study reports these points: How much clinical and demographic metadata was included differed by source and by participant, and the metadata was provided uncurated.

Inclusive of the bounding cysteine and phenylalanine, the CDR3 is 16 residues long. Just CDR3 DNA is preserved here, 48 bases in frame from base 1. In the germline V gene (reference sequence), CDR1 corresponds to LNHNV and CDR2 to YYDKDF. V trim: 3 bases; J trim: 4 bases; unmatched bases: 6. A word on this clone: Its antigen remains unidentified. Base qualities were left out, and no much larger clone turns up one base away.

The immunoSEQ Assay, a bias-controlled multiplex PCR, was used to amplify TCRbeta CDR3 regions from genomic DNA. In the source study's methods: The number of nucleated cells in each sample was estimated by amplification of reference gene primers within the assay. Sequence reads were collapsed and filtered to measure the absolute abundance of every unique TCRbeta CDR3 rearrangement. For each sample, productive Simpson clonality was calculated as the square root of Simpson's diversity index over productive rearrangements. The source is immuneACCESS, and TCRdb retained only in-frame sequences with V and J called. Part of the clones is not carried over; for the studies checked, unresolved V genes explain less than half of this, and the remainder is unexplained. For V, J and clone size, that table is used; D and trimming come from the DNA. The sample table holds 140,000 to 150,000 clones, of which 70% to 90% were seen once. In total, the top ten clones hold roughly 8% of the sample.

In Seattle, one collaborating source enrolled patients while the infection was active and tracked those patients longitudinally over the course of disease. The collaborating institutions used their own protocols to collect whole blood in K2EDTA tubes. For TCRbeta analysis, collaborators shipped samples in one of three forms: frozen whole blood, isolated PBMCs, or DNA extracted from either of those sample types. The sample consisted of peripheral blood. The source is a woman aged 55 to 70 with COVID-19, enrolled during active disease. The chain couples TRBV15 to TRBJ2-2; the junction holds 9 bases that match TRBD1. The CDR3 amino acid sequence is: CATSSGGQGRTGELFF. The bases read TGTGCCACCAGCAGCGGGGGACAGGGACGCACCGGGGAGCTGTTTTTT.